A selection of T cell receptor beta chains follows, all from one sample in a study of OX40 agonist ivuxolimab in advanced cancers. The protocol was immunoSEQ multiplex PCR, while the TCRdb copy is restricted to in-frame clones and leaves out a portion. Here the sample spans around 44,000 clones, about 85% being singletons. Sequenced material: CD4+ or CD8+ T cells sorted from blood, taken in a trial of the OX40 agonist ivuxolimab. The receptors shown here come from an adult with an advanced solid tumor such as melanoma, head and neck, liver or kidney cancer. CDR3s include the opening cysteine and the closing phenylalanine or tryptophan. A D gene is named only where the DNA matches it firmly. Clone size, where shown, is once, few, many, or a class for clones that have expanded.

j_call | d_call | clone_size | v_call | cdr3_nt | cdr3_aa
TRBJ1-6 | NA | NA | TRBV5-1 | TGCGCCAGCAGCTTATTAACCCCGGGACTGAATTCACCCCTCCACTTT | CASSLLTPGLNSPLHF
TRBJ2-5 | NA | NA | TRBV11-2 | TGTGCCAGCGGCCCAGGCGCGGCTGTGGGCCAAGAGACCCAGTACTTC | CASGPGAAVGQETQYF
TRBJ1-2 | NA | NA | TRBV2 | TGTGCCAGCTCGGGGGGGCCTGACTATGGCTACACCTTC | CASSGGPDYGYTF
TRBJ1-6 | NA | NA | TRBV10-3 | TGTGCCATCGGGAATAATTCACCCCTCCACTTT | CAIGNNSPLHF
TRBJ1-1 | NA | NA | TRBV30 | TGTGCCTCTCAGGGGAACACTGAAGCTTTCTTT | CASQGNTEAFF
TRBJ2-2 | NA | NA | TRBV5-1 | TGCGCCAGCAGCTTGGGTACTTCCGGGGAGCTGTTTTTT | CASSLGTSGELFF
TRBJ2-3 | TRBD1 | NA | TRBV5-6 | TGTGCCAGCAGTTTCTACAGGGGTGATACGCAGTATTTT | CASSFYRGDTQYF
TRBJ2-1 | NA | NA | TRBV28 | TGTGCCAGCAGTTTAAGGGGAGGTGAGCAGTTCTTC | CASSLRGGEQFF
TRBJ2-7 | NA | once | TRBV19 | TGTGCCAGTAATAAAGCGGTCGGTTTGTACGAGCAGTACTTC | CASNKAVGLYEQYF
TRBJ2-4 | TRBD2 | once | TRBV2 | TGTGCCAGCAGTCAGACTAGCGGGAGGGCAGATCTAGCCAAAAACATTCAGTACTTC | CASSQTSGRADLAKNIQYF
TRBJ1-1 | NA | NA | TRBV19 | TGTGCCAGTAGTCCCCGGGCGGGGGTTGGGAAAGTGAACACTGAAGCTTTCTTT | CASSPRAGVGKVNTEAFF
TRBJ1-2 | TRBD1 | NA | TRBV7-8 | TGTGCCAGCAGCTTCCGCCAGACAGGGAGCTATGGCTACACCTTC | CASSFRQTGSYGYTF
TRBJ2-7 | NA | NA | TRBV28 | TGTGCCAGCAGTTTATTCCCGCTCGGTACCTCCTACGAGCAGTACTTC | CASSLFPLGTSYEQYF
TRBJ1-2 | TRBD1 | few | TRBV2 | TGTGCCAGTAACCGGGACAGAGGCACGAGAGGCTACACCTTC | CASNRDRGTRGYTF
TRBJ2-2 | NA | once | TRBV7-9 | TGTGCCAGCAGCTTACACGGCGAGGGAGCCACCGGGGAGCTGTTTTTT | CASSLHGEGATGELFF
TRBJ1-1 | NA | few | TRBV9 | TGTGCCAGCAGCGCAGGGCTACTGAACACTGAAGCTTTCTTT | CASSAGLLNTEAFF
TRBJ2-3 | NA | NA | TRBV25-1 | TGTGCCAGCCGGGGAGTCCGAACCACAGATACGCAGTATTTT | CASRGVRTTDTQYF
TRBJ2-1 | NA | NA | TRBV19 | TGTGCCAGTAGTAGCAGGGGGGTCGGAGACTACAATGAGCAGTTCTTC | CASSSRGVGDYNEQFF
TRBJ2-2 | NA | NA | TRBV18 | TGTGCCAGCTCACTTTGGATGGGAAACACCGGGGAGCTGTTTTTT | CASSLWMGNTGELFF
TRBJ1-1 | TRBD1 | NA | TRBV27 | TGTGCCAGCAGAAACTGGGACAGATCGAACACTGAAGCTTTCTTT | CASRNWDRSNTEAFF
TRBJ2-1 | NA | NA | TRBV29-1 | TGCAGCGTTATAACAGGAGACTACAATGAGCAGTTCTTC | CSVITGDYNEQFF
TRBJ1-2 | TRBD1 | NA | TRBV10-2 | TGCGCCAGCAGTGAAGGGGGACCCGGGACAGGCTATGGCTACACCTTC | CASSEGGPGTGYGYTF
TRBJ1-4 | NA | NA | TRBV6-1 | TGTGCCAGCAGTGAAGGCCAGGGAATCCCTCCCCTGGTACTGTTTTTT | CASSEGQGIPPLVLFF
TRBJ1-5 | NA | NA | TRBV6-4 | TGTGCCAGAAGGGGATGCCAGCCCCAGCATTTT | CARRGCQPQHF
TRBJ2-1 | NA | NA | TRBV27 | TGTGCCAGCAGTTTTGACGGATTCCGATACAATGAGCAGTTCTTC | CASSFDGFRYNEQFF
TRBJ2-7 | TRBD2 | NA | TRBV28 | TGTGCCGCCAGATGGAGGGGAGGGACGGGGCGAGAGCAGTACTTC | CAARWRGGTGREQYF
TRBJ2-7 | TRBD1 | few | TRBV19 | TGTGCCAGTAGTCTCCAAGGACAGGGAACCTACGAGCAGTACTTC | CASSLQGQGTYEQYF
TRBJ1-2 | NA | NA | TRBV5-6 | TGTGCCAGCAGCTTCCCAGGGTCTAACTATGGCTACACCTTC | CASSFPGSNYGYTF
TRBJ2-3 | NA | NA | TRBV5-1 | TGCGCCAGCAGCTACCAGGATAGCACAGATACGCAGTATTTT | CASSYQDSTDTQYF
TRBJ1-2 | NA | NA | TRBV6-1 | TGTGCCAGCAGCAGGGCGGTCATTGGCTACACCTTC | CASSRAVIGYTF
TRBJ1-2 | NA | medium-sized | TRBV5-1 | TGCGCCAGCAGTCCCAGGGGCCAGTATGGCTACACCTTC | CASSPRGQYGYTF
TRBJ2-6 | NA | NA | TRBV4-3 | TGCGCCAGCAGCCAAGGTTATGGAGGAGGGGCCTTCAGCTCTGGGGCCAACGTCCTGACTTTC | CASSQGYGGGAFSSGANVLTF
TRBJ1-4 | TRBD1 | NA | TRBV19 | TGTGCCAGTAGTCCGTTGACAGGGGCCCCTGAAAAACTGTTTTTT | CASSPLTGAPEKLFF
TRBJ2-3 | TRBD2 | few | TRBV9 | TGTGCCAGCAGCCCCCGGGGGGGAATGACAGATACGCAGTATTTT | CASSPRGGMTDTQYF
TRBJ1-4 | TRBD1 | NA | TRBV7-9 | TGTGCCAGCAGCGGACCGGGACAGGCAGGAAAACTGTTTTTT | CASSGPGQAGKLFF
TRBJ1-2 | NA | NA | TRBV28 | TGTGCCAGCAGTTTAATCGTGGGTACGGTTGGCTACACCTTC | CASSLIVGTVGYTF
TRBJ1-3 | NA | few | TRBV10-3 | TGTGCCACCGGGGGCTTTTCCTCTGGAAACACCATATATTTT | CATGGFSSGNTIYF
TRBJ2-7 | NA | medium-sized | TRBV2 | TGTGCCAGCACGGGCGGGCAGTCCTACGAGCAGTACTTC | CASTGGQSYEQYF
TRBJ1-4 | NA | NA | TRBV7-9 | TGTGCCAGCAGCCCCCACGGTGAAAAACTGTTTTTT | CASSPHGEKLFF